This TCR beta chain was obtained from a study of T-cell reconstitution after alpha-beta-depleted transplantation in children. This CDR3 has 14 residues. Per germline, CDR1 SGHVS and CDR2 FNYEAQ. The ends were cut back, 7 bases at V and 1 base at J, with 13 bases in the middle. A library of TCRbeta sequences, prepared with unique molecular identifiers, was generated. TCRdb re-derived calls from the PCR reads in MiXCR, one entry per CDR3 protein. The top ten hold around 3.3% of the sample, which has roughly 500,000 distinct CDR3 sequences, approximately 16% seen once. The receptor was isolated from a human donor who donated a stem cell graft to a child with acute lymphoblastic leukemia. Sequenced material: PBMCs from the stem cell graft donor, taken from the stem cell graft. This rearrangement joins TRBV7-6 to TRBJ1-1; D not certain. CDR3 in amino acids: CASTQGRRNTEAFF. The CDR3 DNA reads TGTGCCAGCACCCAAGGACGGAGGAACACTGAAGCTTTCTTT. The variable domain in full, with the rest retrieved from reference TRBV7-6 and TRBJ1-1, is GAGVSQSPRYKVTKRGQDVALRCDPISGHVSLYWYRQALGQGPEFLTYFNYEAQQDKSGLPNDRFSAERPEGSISTLTIQRTEQRDSAMYRCASTQGRRNTEAFFGQGTRLTVV.